The clone carrying this T cell receptor (beta chain) was picked up many times. V lost 4 bases to trimming and J lost 5 bases, with 13 bases between them. Germline loops: CDR1 LGHDT, CDR2 YNNKEL (reference sequence). The CDR3 is 14 residues long. TCRdb reprocessed the 5' RACE reads via MiXCR and lists one record per CDR3 protein. Of more than 60,000 distinct CDR3 sequences detected, 15% to 20% appear once; the ten largest clones hold around 5%. The source of the sample is a study of T cells of healthy individuals. The receptor was derived from a human donor in good health. The chain is built from TRBV3-1 and TRBJ2-3; weak D call: TRBD2 (6 bases). CDR3 residues: CASSRRETLDTQYF. The CDR3 DNA is TGTGCCAGCAGCCGACGGGAGACGTTAGATACGCAGTATTTT.